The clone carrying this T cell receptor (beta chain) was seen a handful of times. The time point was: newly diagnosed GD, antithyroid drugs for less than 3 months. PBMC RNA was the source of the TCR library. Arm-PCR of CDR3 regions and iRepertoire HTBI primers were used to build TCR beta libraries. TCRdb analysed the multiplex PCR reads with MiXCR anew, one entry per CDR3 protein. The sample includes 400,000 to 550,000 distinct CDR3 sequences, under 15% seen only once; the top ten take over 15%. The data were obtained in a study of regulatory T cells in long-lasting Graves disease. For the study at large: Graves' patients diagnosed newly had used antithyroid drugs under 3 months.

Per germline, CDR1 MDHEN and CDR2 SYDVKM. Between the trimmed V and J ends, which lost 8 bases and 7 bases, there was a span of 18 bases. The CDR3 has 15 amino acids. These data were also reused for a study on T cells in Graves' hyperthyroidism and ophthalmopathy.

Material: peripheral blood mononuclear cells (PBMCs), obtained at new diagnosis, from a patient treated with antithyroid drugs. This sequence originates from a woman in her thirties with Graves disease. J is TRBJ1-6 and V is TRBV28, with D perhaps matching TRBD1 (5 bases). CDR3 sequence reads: CASRGTSGENSPLHF. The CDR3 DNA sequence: TGTGCCAGCCGAGGGACCAGCGGAGAGAATTCACCCCTCCACTTT.